One sample yielded the 19 T cell receptor beta chains listed below, sequenced in a study of T-cell reconstitution after alpha-beta-depleted transplantation in children. The TCRbeta library incorporated unique molecular identifiers. From the PCR reads, TCRdb called clonotypes with MiXCR, one entry per CDR3 protein. The sample holds fewer than 700,000 distinct CDR3 sequences, 13% seen once. Sequenced here: PBMCs, mostly from graft donor cells, sampled 360 days after TCRalphabeta/CD19-depleted stem cell transplant. The receptors stem from a male patient aged 5 to 17 who had a stem cell transplant for acute myeloid leukemia, so the T cells may come from the graft donor.

This clonotype was seen only a few times. The CDR3 is CASSHQYF. For the CDR3, the DNA is TGTGCCAGCAGCCATCAGTACTTC. V and J are TRBV3-1 and TRBJ2-5; no clear D gene. The V gene lost 3 bases and the J gene lost 11 bases, with 1 base spanning the gap. CDR1 and CDR2 from the germline V gene are LGHDT and YNNKEL (reference sequence). The CDR3 consists of 8 residues.

The chain employs TRBV29-1 and TRBJ1-3; D unclear. The CDR3 is 15 amino acids. In germline, CDR1 is SQVTM, CDR2 ANQGSEA. Trimming removed 2 bases at V and 0 bases at J, with 11 bases between. The CDR3 reads CSVELAIHSGNTIYF. In DNA, the CDR3 is TGCAGCGTTGAACTCGCGATACACTCTGGAAACACCATATATTTT.

The V gene is TRBV24-1, the J gene TRBJ2-1, with 10 bases aligning to TRBD2. Germline CDR1 reads KGHDR; CDR2 reads SFDVKD. The CDR3 loop spans 16 amino acids. Trimming removed 4 bases from V and 4 bases from J; junction bases left unmatched: 6. The CDR3: CATSERLAGHYNEQFF. CDR3 sequence (DNA): TGTGCCACCAGTGAGCGACTAGCGGGCCATTACAATGAGCAGTTCTTC.

The J gene is TRBJ2-7, the V gene TRBV6-1; TRBD2 matches at 8 bases. Trimming removed 6 bases from V and 2 bases from J; junction bases left unmatched: 6. This CDR3 has 14 amino acids. The germline CDR1 and CDR2 sequences are MNHNS and SASEGT. DNA of the CDR3: TGTGCCAGCAGAAGACTAGCGCGAGCCTACGAGCAGTACTTC. It specifies CASRRLARAYEQYF.

This clonotype was counted between two and nine times. The chain uses TRBV5-1 and TRBJ2-7, with 11 nucleotides matching TRBD1. Trimming cost V 4 bases and J 0 bases; bases outside gene matches: 3. This CDR3 is built from 15 residues. Germline loops: CDR1 SGHRS, CDR2 YFSETQ. In DNA form, the CDR3 reads TGCGCCAGCAGCGTCGGGACAGGGGGCTCCTACGAGCAGTACTTC. Its translation is CASSVGTGGSYEQYF.

This clonotype was picked up a small number of times. This chain uses TRBV29-1 with TRBJ1-1, with 7 bases identical to TRBD1. Looked up from germline, CDR1 is SQVTM and CDR2 is ANQGSEA. This CDR3 is 13 amino acids long. Trimming cost V 7 bases and J 1 base; bases outside gene matches: 6. The CDR3 DNA reads as TGCAGCGGATCGACAGGGAAGAACACTGAAGCTTTCTTT. Encoded protein: CSGSTGKNTEAFF.

This chain uses TRBV25-1 with TRBJ1-5; 9 bases align to TRBD1. V lost 3 bases to trimming and J lost 6 bases; unmatched junction nucleotides: 6. CDR3 length: 15 residues. Germline V CDR1 and CDR2: MGHDK, SYGVNS. The CDR3 spells CASSDTGGLGQPQHF. The DNA for the CDR3 is TGTGCCAGCAGTGATACAGGGGGCTTGGGTCAGCCCCAGCATTTT.

Many counts were recorded for this clonotype. This chain links TRBV9 with TRBJ2-2; TRBD2 agrees at 9 bases. This CDR3 is 18 amino acids long. Germline loops: CDR1 SGDLS, CDR2 YYNGEE. V shed 0 bases, J shed 2 bases, and the junction held 8 bases outside the gene matches. DNA of the CDR3: TGTGCCAGCAGCGTAGGTCCCCTAGCGGGGTCCAACACCGGGGAGCTGTTTTTT. The encoded protein is CASSVGPLAGSNTGELFF.

This clonotype was found many times. The chain uses TRBV4-3 and TRBJ2-3; TRBD1 might be the D (5 bases). The CDR3 is 18 residues long. V was shortened by 0 bases and J by 3 bases, with 19 bases between the two germline ends. The germline gives CDR1 LGHNA, CDR2 YSLEER. In DNA, the CDR3 is TGCGCCAGCAGCCAAGATCCAGGGCCCCTCTTACGTACAGATACGCAGTATTTT. It translates to CASSQDPGPLLRTDTQYF.

The gene calls are TRBV7-8 and TRBJ2-7; no clear D gene. The ends were cut back, 9 bases at V and 0 bases at J, with 9 bases in the middle. This CDR3 spans 12 amino acids. The V gene's germline CDR1 is SGHVS and CDR2 FQNEAQ. The CDR3 sequence: CASQRSSYEQYF. CDR3 nucleotide sequence: TGTGCCAGTCAAAGGAGCTCCTACGAGCAGTACTTC.

The chain combines TRBV29-1 with TRBJ2-7, with D possibly being TRBD2 (5 bases). This CDR3 has 13 amino acids. CDR1 SQVTM and CDR2 ANQGSEA come from the germline V gene. V was trimmed by 6 bases and J by 3 bases, leaving 15 bases between them. CDR3 DNA sequence: TGCAGCGTGGGCAATCGGGGAATCTACGAGCAGTACTTC. Translation: CSVGNRGIYEQYF.

V and J are TRBV20-1 and TRBJ2-1; D is undetermined. The CDR3 is made up of 14 amino acids. Trimming cost V 5 bases and J 4 bases, with 15 bases left between them. Germline V CDR1 and CDR2: DFQATT, SNEGSKA (reference sequence). The CDR3 DNA reads as TGCAGTGCTGTCTTAGGCGTCCGTTACAATGAGCAGTTCTTC. Translating gives CSAVLGVRYNEQFF.

The CDR3 DNA follows: TGTGCCAGTAGTGTACGGACTAGCGGGAACTACAATGAGCAGTTCTTC. Translating gives CASSVRTSGNYNEQFF. The J gene is TRBJ2-1, the V gene TRBV19; 12 bases align to TRBD2. V was clipped by 5 bases and J by 3 bases; unmatched bases: 5. The germline V gene has CDR1 LNHDA and CDR2 SQIVND (reference sequence). This CDR3 comprises 16 residues.

In its sample, this clonotype was seen a few times. The chain joins TRBV6-2 or TRBV6-3 to TRBJ2-7; D gene unclear. Germline CDR1 and CDR2: MNHEY and SVGEGT. The length of the CDR3 is 15 residues. V was cut by 6 bases and J by 2 bases, with 17 bases left in between. The CDR3 here is CASRNVPRSAYEQYF. The CDR3 nucleotides are TGTGCCAGCAGAAACGTTCCTAGGTCCGCCTACGAGCAGTACTTC.

This clonotype was found a few times. V usage is TRBV3-1 and J usage is TRBJ2-7; D possibly corresponds to TRBD2 (5 bases). This CDR3 is 13 amino acids long. Germline assignment: CDR1 LGHDT and CDR2 YNNKEL (reference sequence). The V end lost 3 bases, the J end lost 6 bases, and 12 bases lay between the germline ends. CDR3 DNA sequence: TGTGCCAGCAGCCAGTCGACCGGAGGCGAGCAGTACTTC. Encoded protein: CASSQSTGGEQYF.

The table lists this clonotype with a few counts. The junction and the germline gene differ at one end; a read error may be behind it. The chain has TRBV7-9 and TRBJ2-7; the D call may be TRBD1 or TRBD2 (5 bases each). This CDR3 has 17 residues. Germline CDR1 reads SEHNR; CDR2 reads FQNEAQ (reference sequence). The CDR3 DNA reads as TGTGCCAGCAGCTTATACGCCCTTTCCGGGGCTCTGTACGGGCAGTACTTC. Translated: CASSLYALSGALYGQYF.

This clonotype was counted only a few times. The chain recombines TRBV12-3 or TRBV12-4 with TRBJ2-1; a weak D match, TRBD2 (5 bases). CDR3 length equals 13 residues. V was shortened by 6 bases and J by 4 bases, with 10 bases between the two germline ends. CDR3 coding DNA: TGTGCCAGCAGCCCCGGGGATTACAATGAGCAGTTCTTC. The encoded protein is CASSPGDYNEQFF.

V gene TRBV27 combines with J gene TRBJ2-1; 7 bases map to TRBD1. Germline V lookup: CDR1 MNHEY, CDR2 SMNVEV (reference sequence). V dropped 7 bases and J dropped 3; count of bases not matched to a gene: 15. CDR3 size: 17 residues. The CDR3 DNA follows: TGTGCCAGCACTTCCTTATCCCCGACAGGGTTCTACAATGAGCAGTTCTTC. This sequence encodes CASTSLSPTGFYNEQFF.

CDR3 in DNA: TGTGCCAGTAGTATCGGACGGGCCCCAATTATAGCCAAAAACATTCAGTACTTC. This translates into CASSIGRAPIIAKNIQYF. The chain recombines TRBV19 with TRBJ2-4; D ambiguous. CDR1 LNHDA and CDR2 SQIVND come from the germline V gene (reference sequence). The length of the CDR3 is 18 residues. The V end was cut by 3 bases, the J end by 0 bases, with 18 bases between.